The 25 T cell receptor beta chains below all came from one sample that was sequenced in a study of T cells in Graves' hyperthyroidism and ophthalmopathy. Regions amplified from RNA transcripts were the TCR beta CDR3 regions. HTBI primers drove first-round RT-PCR of the TCR CDR3. MiXCR, run by TCRdb on the multiplex PCR reads, gives a single entry per CDR3 protein. The sample includes 300,000 to 450,000 distinct CDR3 sequences, 13% of them seen just once. What was sequenced was blood. The receptors were gathered from a woman under 30 with Graves' hyperthyroidism.

Many counts were recorded for this clonotype. The chain has TRBV2 and TRBJ2-5; D remains unclear. From germline, CDR1 is SNHLY and CDR2 FYNNEI. V lost 3 bases and J 4 bases, leaving 6 bases between the germline ends. CDR3 length: 12 amino acids. Here the CDR3 DNA reads TGTGCCAGCAGTGAGATGGTAGAGACCCAGTACTTC. Its translation is CASSEMVETQYF.

This clonotype was counted ten times or more. This sequence joins TRBV7-9 and TRBJ2-7; unclear D gene. CDR1 and CDR2 (germline): SEHNR, FQNEAQ (reference sequence). V was pared by 3 bases and J by 1 base, with 10 bases between. This CDR3 is 14 amino acids long. The CDR3 DNA is TGTGCCAGCAGCTTTGGTACGGAATCCTACGAGCAGTACTTC. Translating gives CASSFGTESYEQYF.

The CDR3 bases are TGTGCCGGCGGGGGGGAGAACACTGAAGCTTTCTTT. Its translation: CAGGGENTEAFF. V usage is TRBV12-3 or TRBV12-4 and J usage is TRBJ1-1, with D perhaps TRBD1 (5 bases). CDR3 length: 12 residues. The V and J ends lost 11 bases and 1 base respectively, with 11 bases between them.

The table lists this clonotype with a few counts. DNA for the CDR3: TGCAGTGCTACCAAAGATGGGGCGGGGGGGAACATTCAGTACTTC. This gives the protein CSATKDGAGGNIQYF. V gene TRBV20-1 combines with J gene TRBJ2-4, with TRBD2 matching over 9 bases. The ends lost 4 bases at V and 7 bases at J; junction bases unmatched: 11. The CDR3 length is 15 residues. The germline V gene encodes CDR1 DFQATT and CDR2 SNEGSKA (reference sequence).

The genes are TRBV28 and TRBJ2-7; TRBD2 agrees at 9 bases. With V trimmed by 6 bases and J by 3 bases, 6 bases remained unmatched. The germline V gene has CDR1 MDHEN and CDR2 SYDVKM. This CDR3 contains 14 residues. This CDR3 is CASSRSSGDYEQYF. The CDR3, as DNA: TGTGCCAGCAGCCGATCTAGCGGGGACTACGAGCAGTACTTC.

This clonotype has a count of ten or more. The V and J genes are TRBV20-1 and TRBJ1-2, with 7 bases matching TRBD1. The ends lost 4 bases at V and 2 bases at J; junction bases unmatched: 4. The V gene's germline CDR1 is DFQATT and CDR2 SNEGSKA (reference sequence). This CDR3 is 13 amino acids long. CDR3 protein: CSAKQQGNYGYTF. The CDR3 bases are TGCAGTGCTAAGCAACAGGGGAACTATGGCTACACCTTC.

The V and J genes are TRBV6-1 and TRBJ1-2; no firm D call. Per germline, CDR1 MNHNS and CDR2 SASEGT. The CDR3 is 11 residues long. V lost 8 bases, J lost 7 bases, and 11 bases lay in between. The CDR3 protein is CASGILPGYTF. For the CDR3, the DNA is TGTGCCAGCGGTATTCTGCCTGGCTACACCTTC.

This clonotype was recorded at least ten times. The chain has TRBV20-1 and TRBJ2-6; D gene uncertain. The CDR3 contains 13 residues. The germline gives CDR1 DFQATT, CDR2 SNEGSKA (reference sequence). V was clipped by 1 base and J by 6 bases, with 7 bases between them. As DNA, the CDR3 is TGCAGTGCTAGAGGGGCAGTGGCCAACGTCCTGACTTTC. Its translation is CSARGAVANVLTF.

This clonotype was counted many times. V gene TRBV18 combines with J gene TRBJ2-3; the D call may be TRBD1 or TRBD2 (6 bases each). Trimming removed 9 bases at V and 6 bases at J, with 19 bases between. The CDR3 length is 14 residues. CDR1 and CDR2 from the germline V gene are KGHSH and LQKENI. This chain's CDR3 is CASRTGAAWDTQYF. CDR3 DNA: TGTGCCAGTCGCACGGGGGCGGCATGGGATACGCAGTATTTT.

This clonotype appeared many times. The chain joins TRBV3-1 to TRBJ2-3; maybe TRBD2 (6 bases). The length of the CDR3 is 14 residues. The germline V gene has CDR1 LGHDT and CDR2 YNNKEL (reference sequence). V lost 4 bases to trimming and J lost 2 bases, with 10 bases between them. The CDR3 DNA follows: TGTGCCAGCAGCCTTGAGCGGGCCACAGATACGCAGTATTTT. This sequence encodes CASSLERATDTQYF.

This clonotype occurred many times. The gene calls are TRBV5-1 and TRBJ2-3, with 7 bases identical to TRBD1. This CDR3 is built from 15 residues. The V and J ends lost 2 bases and 4 bases, in that order; junction bases with no gene match: 7. The germline V gene encodes CDR1 SGHRS and CDR2 YFSETQ. The CDR3 reads CASSFEDRAADTQYF. The CDR3 bases are TGCGCCAGCAGCTTTGAAGACAGGGCCGCAGATACGCAGTATTTT.

This clonotype was detected ten times or more. The V gene is TRBV7-9, the J gene TRBJ2-5; D is ambiguous. CDR1 is SEHNR and CDR2 is FQNEAQ in the germline V gene (reference sequence). Trimming stripped 0 bases from V and 4 bases from J, with 9 bases between. There are 14 residues in the CDR3. The CDR3 coding sequence is TGTGCCAGCAGCTTAGCAGGGTCGGGAGAGACCCAGTACTTC. Its translation is CASSLAGSGETQYF.

The rearrangement links TRBV20-1 to TRBJ2-1, with D maybe TRBD1 (6 bases). V lost 5 bases to trimming and J lost 10 bases, with 18 bases between them. The CDR3 is 13 amino acids. Germline V lookup: CDR1 DFQATT, CDR2 SNEGSKA (reference sequence). CDR3 DNA sequence: TGCAGTGCTGACAAACAGGGCAGGGAGGAGCAGTTCTTC. This translates into CSADKQGREEQFF.

The chain employs TRBV6-6 and TRBJ2-2; unclear D gene. Germline V CDR1 and CDR2: MNHNY, SVGAGI (reference sequence). The CDR3 spans 16 residues. V was pared by 0 bases and J by 4 bases, with 12 bases between. In DNA form, the CDR3 reads TGTGCCAGCAGTTACTCTGGCGGAGAAGTCACCGGGGAGCTGTTTTTT. Amino acid sequence: CASSYSGGEVTGELFF.

The rearrangement links TRBV2 to TRBJ1-3; no definite D call. The CDR3 runs to 16 residues. The germline V gene has CDR1 SNHLY and CDR2 FYNNEI. The V end lost 0 bases, the J end lost 3 bases, and 12 bases lay between the germline ends. The CDR3 sequence is CASSEAGERLGNTIYF. The CDR3 DNA follows: TGTGCCAGCAGTGAAGCCGGGGAACGACTTGGAAACACCATATATTTT. Drawing the rest from reference TRBV2 and TRBJ1-3, the complete variable domain is EPEVTQTPSHQVTQMGQEVILRCVPISNHLYFYWYRQILGQKVEFLVSFYNNEISEKSEIFDDQFSVERPDGSNFTLKIRSTKLEDSAMYFCASSEAGERLGNTIYFGEGSWLTVV.

This clonotype was detected many times. V and J are TRBV19 and TRBJ2-7, with 8 bases matching TRBD1. The CDR3 runs to 14 residues. The germline V gene encodes CDR1 LNHDA and CDR2 SQIVND (reference sequence). Trimming cost V 4 bases and J 6 bases; bases outside gene matches: 8. The CDR3 spells CASSSRQGSSEQYF. The CDR3 DNA sequence: TGTGCCAGTAGTAGCCGACAGGGGAGCTCCGAGCAGTACTTC.

The chain couples TRBV28 to TRBJ1-5, with no clear D. Trimming shortened V by 4 bases and J by 5 bases, and 9 bases separated the two germline ends. CDR1 is MDHEN and CDR2 is SYDVKM in the germline V gene. The CDR3 runs 13 residues. Written as DNA, the CDR3 is TGTGCCAGCAGTTGCGGCAGGTATCAGCCCCAGCATTTT. This translates into CASSCGRYQPQHF.

This clonotype was counted ten times or more. The V and J genes are TRBV12-3 or TRBV12-4 and TRBJ2-1; 12 bases fit TRBD2. The CDR3 is 17 residues long. Trimming removed 6 bases from V and 5 bases from J; junction bases left unmatched: 11. CDR3 DNA sequence: TGTGCCAGCAGACAAGAGGGACTAGCGGGCCCACACAATGAGCAGTTCTTC. Translating gives CASRQEGLAGPHNEQFF.

In its sample, this clonotype was seen once. The chain employs TRBV11-2 and TRBJ2-1; D is possibly TRBD2 (7 bases). Trimming left V 3 bases short and J 0 bases short, with 15 bases between. Germline CDR1 and CDR2: SGHAT and FQNNGV. The CDR3 is 17 residues long. In DNA, the CDR3 is TGTGCCAGCAGCTTCATTGGCGGGGGCAGCTCCTACAATGAGCAGTTCTTC. Its protein product is CASSFIGGGSSYNEQFF.

This clonotype was seen ten or more times. This chain joins TRBV24-1 and TRBJ1-1; no clear D gene. Trimming took off 3 bases at V and 6 bases at J, with 10 bases between the two ends. Germline lookup yields CDR1 KGHDR and CDR2 SFDVKD. The CDR3 contains 13 residues. DNA of the CDR3: TGTGCCACCAGTGATGCGGGGAGGGCTGAAGCTTTCTTT. Encoded protein: CATSDAGRAEAFF.

The table lists this clonotype with many counts. V is TRBV11-2 and J is TRBJ1-1, with no clear D. This CDR3 comprises 14 residues. The V end lost 3 bases, the J end lost 4 bases, and 12 bases lay between the germline ends. The V gene's germline CDR1 is SGHAT and CDR2 FQNNGV. CDR3: CASSFSPLGTEAFF. The CDR3 DNA follows: TGTGCCAGCAGCTTCTCTCCCCTGGGCACTGAAGCTTTCTTT.

In its sample, this clonotype was seen many times. This rearrangement joins TRBV12-3 or TRBV12-4 to TRBJ2-3; D may be TRBD1 (6 bases). V lost 4 bases to trimming and J lost 0 bases, with 8 bases between them. The CDR3 consists of 14 residues. The chain's CDR3 is CASSWQGSTDTQYF. The CDR3 bases are TGTGCCAGCAGTTGGCAGGGGAGCACAGATACGCAGTATTTT.

This clonotype was recorded a few times. This chain connects TRBV20-1 to TRBJ2-7; D gene unclear. The germline V gene has CDR1 DFQATT and CDR2 SNEGSKA (reference sequence). V lost 3 bases and J 4 bases, leaving 7 bases between the germline ends. The CDR3 loop spans 11 amino acids. CDR3 sequence (DNA): TGCAGTGCTAGTTCGGTTTACGAGCAGTACTTC. Its protein product is CSASSVYEQYF.

The chain joins TRBV5-1 to TRBJ2-7; 9 positions agree with TRBD1. The germline V gene encodes CDR1 SGHRS and CDR2 YFSETQ. The trim removed 2 bases at V and 3 bases at J, leaving 6 bases unmatched. This CDR3 is built from 15 residues. CDR3 protein: CASSLSGTGFYEQYF. Written as DNA, the CDR3 is TGCGCCAGCAGCTTATCCGGGACAGGGTTCTACGAGCAGTACTTC. Supplemented by reference TRBV5-1 and TRBJ2-7, the full variable domain reads KAGVTQTPRYLIKTRGQQVTLSCSPISGHRSVSWYQQTPGQGLQFLFEYFSETQRNKGNFPGRFSGRQFSNSRSEMNVSTLELGDSALYLCASSLSGTGFYEQYFGPGTRLTVT.

Many counts were recorded for this clonotype. The V and J genes are TRBV5-1 and TRBJ2-7; D may be TRBD1 or TRBD2 (6 bases each). CDR1 SGHRS and CDR2 YFSETQ come from the germline V gene. The CDR3 extends over 14 amino acids. Trimming pared 2 bases from V and 1 base from J, leaving 10 bases between. The CDR3 reads CASSLGGNSYEQYF. The DNA of the CDR3 is TGCGCCAGCAGCTTAGGGGGGAATTCCTACGAGCAGTACTTC.